The rows below give T cell receptor beta chains drawn from one sample of a study of identical twins. TCRdb recomputed calls from the 5' RACE reads with MiXCR, one row per CDR3 protein. The sample holds roughly 720,000 distinct CDR3 sequences; roughly 18% are singletons and the top ten take about an eighth. The sample was also reused in another study, on T cells expressing NK-cell markers.

Material: PBMCs. Source of these receptors: a woman aged 18 to 35 in good health. CDR3s include the opening cysteine and the closing phenylalanine or tryptophan. Fields, in order: D gene, clone size, V gene, J gene, CDR3 protein, CDR3 DNA. A D gene is named only where the DNA matches it firmly. Size is omitted from some rows. Given values are once, few, many or a class for expanded clones.

d_gene: TRBD2; abundance: .; v_gene: TRBV20-1; j_gene: TRBJ2-3; CDR3aa: CSVAPLAGRADTQYF; CDR3nt: TGCAGTGTCGCCCCCCTAGCGGGGCGGGCAGATACGCAGTATTTT
d_gene: .; abundance: .; v_gene: TRBV6-5; j_gene: TRBJ2-1; CDR3aa: CASSYQGRNNEQFF; CDR3nt: TGTGCCAGCAGTTACCAGGGGCGCAACAATGAGCAGTTCTTC
d_gene: TRBD1; abundance: few; v_gene: TRBV18; j_gene: TRBJ2-7; CDR3aa: CASSPPGGQGHSYEQYF; CDR3nt: TGTGCCAGCTCACCACCTGGGGGACAGGGGCACTCCTACGAGCAGTACTTC
d_gene: TRBD2; abundance: .; v_gene: TRBV7-2; j_gene: TRBJ2-1; CDR3aa: CASSLTGGAVEQFF; CDR3nt: TGTGCCAGCAGCTTAACGGGAGGGGCAGTTGAGCAGTTCTTC
d_gene: .; abundance: .; v_gene: TRBV18; j_gene: TRBJ2-7; CDR3aa: CASSPTVLEQYF; CDR3nt: TGTGCCAGCTCACCAACGGTCCTCGAGCAGTACTTC
d_gene: TRBD2; abundance: .; v_gene: TRBV10-3; j_gene: TRBJ2-1; CDR3aa: CAISELAGGNEQFF; CDR3nt: TGTGCCATCAGTGAACTAGCGGGGGGTAATGAGCAGTTCTTC
d_gene: .; abundance: few; v_gene: TRBV12-3/TRBV12-4; j_gene: TRBJ2-3; CDR3aa: CASSLTYYLAGTDTQYF; CDR3nt: TGTGCCAGCAGTTTAACTTACTACTTAGCGGGCACAGATACGCAGTATTTT
d_gene: .; abundance: few; v_gene: TRBV30; j_gene: TRBJ1-1; CDR3aa: CAWSRRDVEAFF; CDR3nt: TGTGCCTGGAGTAGGAGGGACGTTGAAGCTTTCTTT
d_gene: TRBD2; abundance: .; v_gene: TRBV15; j_gene: TRBJ2-1; CDR3aa: CATSRLAGGPYNEQFF; CDR3nt: TGTGCCACCAGCAGACTAGCGGGAGGCCCATACAATGAGCAGTTCTTC
d_gene: TRBD1; abundance: .; v_gene: TRBV24-1; j_gene: TRBJ2-1; CDR3aa: CATQTETGKQFF; CDR3nt: TGTGCCACCCAGACAGAGACAGGGAAGCAGTTCTTC
d_gene: TRBD2; abundance: .; v_gene: TRBV6-5; j_gene: TRBJ2-1; CDR3aa: CASSYSTSGRVGSYNEQFF; CDR3nt: TGTGCCAGCAGTTACTCGACTAGCGGGAGGGTTGGCTCCTACAATGAGCAGTTCTTC
d_gene: TRBD1; abundance: .; v_gene: TRBV20-1; j_gene: TRBJ2-2; CDR3aa: CSARVTGTGATGELFF; CDR3nt: TGCAGTGCTAGAGTGACCGGGACAGGGGCCACCGGGGAGCTGTTTTTT
d_gene: .; abundance: .; v_gene: TRBV5-1; j_gene: TRBJ1-2; CDR3aa: CASSLWGSGGGYTF; CDR3nt: TGCGCCAGCAGCTTGTGGGGGTCCGGGGGTGGCTACACCTTC
d_gene: TRBD2; abundance: once; v_gene: TRBV20-1; j_gene: TRBJ2-1; CDR3aa: CSARGTSGGIHNEQFF; CDR3nt: TGCAGTGCTCGCGGGACTAGCGGGGGGATACACAATGAGCAGTTCTTC
d_gene: .; abundance: once; v_gene: TRBV11-2; j_gene: TRBJ2-1; CDR3aa: CASSLLPAAPNEQFF; CDR3nt: TGTGCCAGCAGCTTACTCCCAGCGGCCCCCAATGAGCAGTTCTTC
d_gene: TRBD1; abundance: .; v_gene: TRBV12-3/TRBV12-4; j_gene: TRBJ1-3; CDR3aa: CANRQGTSSGNTIYF; CDR3nt: TGTGCCAACAGACAGGGGACGAGCTCTGGAAACACCATATATTTT
d_gene: TRBD1; abundance: few; v_gene: TRBV18; j_gene: TRBJ2-5; CDR3aa: CASSRGTGNQETQYF; CDR3nt: TGTGCCAGCTCACGGGGGACAGGGAATCAAGAGACCCAGTACTTC
d_gene: .; abundance: few; v_gene: TRBV10-3; j_gene: TRBJ2-1; CDR3aa: CAISAGRYYNEQFF; CDR3nt: TGTGCCATCAGTGCGGGAAGATACTACAATGAGCAGTTCTTC
d_gene: .; abundance: few; v_gene: TRBV20-1; j_gene: TRBJ1-2; CDR3aa: CSAGSQNNYGYTF; CDR3nt: TGCAGTGCTGGGAGTCAAAATAACTATGGCTACACCTTC
d_gene: TRBD2; abundance: .; v_gene: TRBV2; j_gene: TRBJ2-1; CDR3aa: CASETSGPSYNEQFF; CDR3nt: TGTGCCAGCGAGACTAGCGGACCTTCCTACAATGAGCAGTTCTTC
d_gene: .; abundance: few; v_gene: TRBV5-1; j_gene: TRBJ2-3; CDR3aa: CASSFSASQTDTQYF; CDR3nt: TGCGCCAGCAGTTTTAGCGCCAGCCAGACAGATACGCAGTATTTT
d_gene: .; abundance: many; v_gene: TRBV20-1; j_gene: TRBJ1-5; CDR3aa: CSAQQSNQPQHF; CDR3nt: TGCAGTGCTCAACAGAGCAATCAGCCCCAGCATTTT
d_gene: TRBD1; abundance: .; v_gene: TRBV2; j_gene: TRBJ2-1; CDR3aa: CASSDSPTGGDSYNEQFF; CDR3nt: TGTGCCAGCAGTGATTCCCCGACAGGGGGTGACTCCTACAATGAGCAGTTCTTC
d_gene: .; abundance: .; v_gene: TRBV29-1; j_gene: TRBJ1-1; CDR3aa: CSAKTGGFPRPEAFF; CDR3nt: TGCAGCGCCAAAACGGGGGGATTTCCTCGTCCTGAAGCTTTCTTT
d_gene: .; abundance: .; v_gene: TRBV12-3/TRBV12-4; j_gene: TRBJ1-1; CDR3aa: CASSRDDGYRTEAFF; CDR3nt: TGTGCCAGCAGCCGGGACGACGGGTATCGGACTGAAGCTTTCTTT
d_gene: TRBD2; abundance: few; v_gene: TRBV4-1; j_gene: TRBJ2-1; CDR3aa: CASSQEPTTAGGGYEQFF; CDR3nt: TGCGCCAGCAGCCAAGAGCCTACGACGGCGGGGGGGGGTTATGAGCAGTTCTTC
d_gene: TRBD2; abundance: few; v_gene: TRBV29-1; j_gene: TRBJ2-3; CDR3aa: CSVLGKSGGTDTQYF; CDR3nt: TGCAGCGTCCTAGGGAAAAGCGGGGGCACAGATACGCAGTATTTT
d_gene: .; abundance: few; v_gene: TRBV5-6; j_gene: TRBJ1-2; CDR3aa: CASSPPGGSGYTF; CDR3nt: TGTGCCAGCAGCCCACCCGGGGGGAGTGGCTACACCTTC
d_gene: .; abundance: .; v_gene: TRBV27; j_gene: TRBJ2-3; CDR3aa: CASSLRGRGRDTDTQCF; CDR3nt: TGTGCCAGCAGTTTACGTGGCCGGGGGCGGGACACAGATACGCAGTGTTTT
d_gene: .; abundance: .; v_gene: TRBV12-3/TRBV12-4; j_gene: TRBJ2-5; CDR3aa: CASSLRTGIVETQYF; CDR3nt: TGTGCCAGCAGTCTACGGACGGGGATAGTGGAGACCCAGTACTTC
d_gene: TRBD2; abundance: once; v_gene: TRBV5-1; j_gene: TRBJ2-1; CDR3aa: CASSLGGDLSYNEQFF; CDR3nt: TGCGCCAGCAGCCTTGGGGGGGACCTCAGCTACAATGAGCAGTTCTTC
d_gene: TRBD2; abundance: .; v_gene: TRBV5-1; j_gene: TRBJ2-3; CDR3aa: CASSLGTSGSSLGTQYF; CDR3nt: TGCGCCAGCAGCTTGGGCACTAGCGGGTCCTCGTTGGGGACGCAGTATTTT
d_gene: .; abundance: .; v_gene: TRBV6-1; j_gene: TRBJ2-7; CDR3aa: CASSQDWGLYEQYF; CDR3nt: TGTGCCAGCAGCCAGGATTGGGGCCTTTACGAGCAGTACTTC
d_gene: TRBD1; abundance: .; v_gene: TRBV20-1; j_gene: TRBJ2-7; CDR3aa: CSAPRPTGADEQYF; CDR3nt: TGCAGTGCTCCTCGACCAACAGGGGCCGACGAGCAGTACTTC
d_gene: TRBD1; abundance: .; v_gene: TRBV20-1; j_gene: TRBJ2-1; CDR3aa: CSAHTTGGKSYNEQFF; CDR3nt: TGCAGTGCTCATACCACAGGGGGCAAGTCCTACAATGAGCAGTTCTTC
d_gene: TRBD2; abundance: .; v_gene: TRBV6-5; j_gene: TRBJ2-7; CDR3aa: CASSTSGSPDEQYF; CDR3nt: TGTGCCAGCAGTACTAGCGGGAGCCCGGACGAGCAGTACTTC
d_gene: TRBD2; abundance: .; v_gene: TRBV6-1; j_gene: TRBJ2-5; CDR3aa: CASRPPGGLETQYF; CDR3nt: TGTGCCAGCAGGCCGCCGGGAGGGTTAGAGACCCAGTACTTC
d_gene: TRBD1; abundance: .; v_gene: TRBV12-3/TRBV12-4; j_gene: TRBJ2-5; CDR3aa: CASSSSTGGQETQYF; CDR3nt: TGTGCCAGCAGTTCCTCGACAGGGGGTCAAGAGACCCAGTACTTC
d_gene: TRBD1; abundance: many; v_gene: TRBV10-3; j_gene: TRBJ2-3; CDR3aa: CAISGQGSTDTQYF; CDR3nt: TGTGCCATCAGTGGACAGGGAAGCACAGATACGCAGTATTTT
d_gene: TRBD2; abundance: few; v_gene: TRBV15; j_gene: TRBJ2-3; CDR3aa: CATSRSAGGAGDTQYF; CDR3nt: TGTGCCACCAGCAGGTCGGCGGGGGGCGCGGGTGATACGCAGTATTTT
d_gene: .; abundance: few; v_gene: TRBV18; j_gene: TRBJ2-7; CDR3aa: CASSWYRDEQYF; CDR3nt: TGTGCCAGCTCATGGTACAGGGACGAGCAGTACTTC
d_gene: .; abundance: .; v_gene: TRBV5-1; j_gene: TRBJ2-1; CDR3aa: CASSLALGGGVYNEQFF; CDR3nt: TGCGCCAGCAGCTTGGCCTTGGGGGGAGGAGTCTACAATGAGCAGTTCTTC
d_gene: TRBD2; abundance: few; v_gene: TRBV5-1; j_gene: TRBJ2-2; CDR3aa: CASSFLGTSGTGELFF; CDR3nt: TGCGCCAGCAGCTTCTTAGGGACTAGCGGGACCGGGGAGCTGTTTTTT
d_gene: TRBD2; abundance: .; v_gene: TRBV7-3; j_gene: TRBJ2-3; CDR3aa: CASATSSGGGADTQYF; CDR3nt: TGTGCCAGCGCAACTTCTAGCGGGGGGGGAGCGGATACGCAGTATTTT
d_gene: .; abundance: .; v_gene: TRBV6-1; j_gene: TRBJ2-1; CDR3aa: CASRRDHGSYNEQFF; CDR3nt: TGTGCCAGCAGGAGGGACCACGGGTCCTACAATGAGCAGTTCTTC
d_gene: .; abundance: .; v_gene: TRBV18; j_gene: TRBJ2-1; CDR3aa: CASSPQKGKLVKGEQFF; CDR3nt: TGTGCCAGCTCACCTCAAAAAGGCAAACTCGTAAAAGGGGAGCAGTTCTTC
d_gene: TRBD2; abundance: .; v_gene: TRBV5-5; j_gene: TRBJ2-3; CDR3aa: CASSSTSGVDPDTQYF; CDR3nt: TGTGCCAGCAGCTCGACTAGCGGGGTTGACCCAGATACGCAGTATTTT
d_gene: .; abundance: many; v_gene: TRBV6-1; j_gene: TRBJ2-7; CDR3aa: CASSSPGSSYEQYF; CDR3nt: TGTGCCAGCAGCTCCCCGGGCAGCTCCTACGAGCAGTACTTC
d_gene: .; abundance: .; v_gene: TRBV4-3; j_gene: TRBJ2-3; CDR3aa: CASSPELLPLVSSTDTQYF; CDR3nt: TGCGCCAGCAGCCCTGAACTACTACCATTAGTCTCCAGCACAGATACGCAGTATTTT
d_gene: .; abundance: .; v_gene: TRBV4-1; j_gene: TRBJ2-1; CDR3aa: CASSQRRRDEQFF; CDR3nt: TGCGCCAGCAGCCAAAGACGGAGGGATGAGCAGTTCTTC
d_gene: .; abundance: few; v_gene: TRBV7-8; j_gene: TRBJ1-3; CDR3aa: CASSLTRSGNTIYF; CDR3nt: TGTGCCAGCAGCTTAACACGCTCTGGAAACACCATATATTTT
d_gene: .; abundance: few; v_gene: TRBV9; j_gene: TRBJ1-4; CDR3aa: CASSGEEGAGEKLFF; CDR3nt: TGTGCCAGCAGCGGCGAAGAAGGGGCGGGTGAAAAACTGTTTTTT
d_gene: TRBD2; abundance: .; v_gene: TRBV11-3; j_gene: TRBJ2-1; CDR3aa: CASSFGLAGEGEQFF; CDR3nt: TGTGCCAGCAGCTTCGGACTAGCGGGGGAAGGGGAGCAGTTCTTC
d_gene: .; abundance: .; v_gene: TRBV7-9; j_gene: TRBJ1-1; CDR3aa: CASSSSSGLYTEAFF; CDR3nt: TGTGCCAGCAGCTCCTCGTCCGGGTTATATACTGAAGCTTTCTTT
d_gene: .; abundance: .; v_gene: TRBV20-1; j_gene: TRBJ1-1; CDR3aa: CSARDQMVAEAFF; CDR3nt: TGCAGTGCTAGGGACCAGATGGTCGCTGAAGCTTTCTTT
d_gene: .; abundance: .; v_gene: TRBV6-2/TRBV6-3; j_gene: TRBJ1-5; CDR3aa: CASSGMRNQPQHF; CDR3nt: TGTGCCAGCAGTGGAATGCGCAATCAGCCCCAGCATTTT
d_gene: TRBD1; abundance: few; v_gene: TRBV7-9; j_gene: TRBJ2-7; CDR3aa: CASSSTGDYEQYF; CDR3nt: TGTGCCAGCAGCTCCACAGGGGACTACGAGCAGTACTTC
d_gene: .; abundance: .; v_gene: TRBV7-2; j_gene: TRBJ2-3; CDR3aa: CASSPRQHTDTQYF; CDR3nt: TGTGCCAGCAGCCCAAGACAACACACAGATACGCAGTATTTT
d_gene: TRBD2; abundance: few; v_gene: TRBV7-8; j_gene: TRBJ2-2; CDR3aa: CASSFLTSGASGELFF; CDR3nt: TGTGCCAGCAGCTTCCTGACTAGCGGGGCATCCGGGGAGCTGTTTTTT